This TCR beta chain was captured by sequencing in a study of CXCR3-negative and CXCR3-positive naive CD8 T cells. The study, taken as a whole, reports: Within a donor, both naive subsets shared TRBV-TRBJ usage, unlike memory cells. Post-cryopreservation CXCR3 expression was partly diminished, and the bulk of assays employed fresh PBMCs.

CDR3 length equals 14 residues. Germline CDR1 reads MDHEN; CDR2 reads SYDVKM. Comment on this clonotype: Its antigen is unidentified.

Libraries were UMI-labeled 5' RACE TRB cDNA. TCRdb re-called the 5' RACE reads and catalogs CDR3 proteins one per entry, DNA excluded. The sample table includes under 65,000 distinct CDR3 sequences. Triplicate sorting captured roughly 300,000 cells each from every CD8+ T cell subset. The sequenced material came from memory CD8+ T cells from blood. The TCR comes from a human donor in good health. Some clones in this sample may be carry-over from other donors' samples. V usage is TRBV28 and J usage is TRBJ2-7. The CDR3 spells CASSLGTSWYEQYF.